The entry below describes one T cell receptor (beta chain). With the 5' RACE reads reprocessed, TCRdb shows one record per CDR3 protein and no DNA. The sample's table shows over 120,000 distinct CDR3 sequences. The entry originates in a study of T cells expressing NK-cell markers. This CDR3 has 12 residues. The TCR comes from a young man in good health. The sequencing input was blood T cells: a sorted CD56 or NKG2C T cell subset, CD4+ or CD8+ T cells, or bulk PBMC T cells (not recorded which). The genes are TRBV12-3 or TRBV12-4 and TRBJ2-7. CDR3 sequence: CASRLAVLEQYF.